One sample yielded the 11 T cell receptor beta chains listed below, sequenced in a study of T cells after yellow fever vaccination. TCRdb reanalysed the 5' RACE reads using MiXCR and keeps one entry per CDR3 protein. The data contain 300,000 or so distinct CDR3 sequences, roughly 8.4% of them singletons. The material sequenced was PBMCs, taken approximately 47 days after the first yellow fever vaccination. The receptors shown here come from a man aged 18 to 30 who received the YFV17D yellow fever vaccine.

This clonotype was found a few times. The chain recombines TRBV5-1 with TRBJ2-3, with D possibly matching TRBD1 (6 bases). Deletions cut 5 bases from V and 2 bases from J, with 12 bases between. The CDR3 consists of 14 residues. The germline gives CDR1 SGHRS, CDR2 YFSETQ. The CDR3 sequence is CASRPDRTTDTQYF. CDR3 coding DNA: TGCGCCAGCAGGCCTGACAGGACCACAGATACGCAGTATTTT.

The chain employs TRBV12-3 or TRBV12-4 and TRBJ1-5; no clear D gene. Trimming cost V 3 bases and J 0 bases, with 12 bases left between them. The CDR3 is 16 residues long. The CDR3 nucleotides are TGTGCCAGCAGTTTGGGCAGTGTAGCTAGCAATCAGCCCCAGCATTTT. Residues: CASSLGSVASNQPQHF.

This clonotype was observed many times. This sequence joins TRBV7-2 and TRBJ2-7; TRBD1 matches 9 bases. CDR1 is SGHTA and CDR2 is FQGNSA in the germline V gene. This CDR3 has 13 residues. Trimming took 3 bases from V and 5 from J; bases not matched to a gene: 2. Written as DNA, the CDR3 is TGTGCCAGCAGCTTGGGACAGGGAGACGAGCAGTACTTC. Translated, it gives CASSLGQGDEQYF.

The chain's CDR3 is CASSARDRRDEQFF. In nucleotides, the CDR3 is TGTGCCAGCAGCGCAAGGGACAGGAGGGATGAGCAGTTCTTC. This chain uses TRBV7-9 with TRBJ2-1; TRBD1 aligns across 8 bases. Germline V lookup: CDR1 SEHNR, CDR2 FQNEAQ (reference sequence). CDR3 length: 14 amino acids. Trimming took 5 bases from V and 8 from J; bases not matched to a gene: 8.

This clonotype was counted only a few times. The V gene is TRBV19, the J gene TRBJ1-3; D perhaps matches TRBD1 (6 bases). Per the germline V gene, CDR1 is LNHDA and CDR2 is SQIVND (reference sequence). The CDR3 runs 16 residues. Trimming removed 3 bases at V and 0 bases at J, with 12 bases between. For the CDR3, the DNA is TGTGCCAGTAGTATGTTCAGAGGGGGCTCTGGAAACACCATATATTTT. It codes for CASSMFRGGSGNTIYF.

The V and J genes are TRBV5-1 and TRBJ1-1; D not resolved. The length of the CDR3 is 15 residues. Looked up from germline, CDR1 is SGHRS and CDR2 is YFSETQ. The V end lost 0 bases, the J end lost 3 bases, and 12 bases lay between the germline ends. CDR3 sequence (DNA): TGCGCCAGCAGCTTGGCCTGGGGTCGGCACACTGAAGCTTTCTTT. This gives the protein CASSLAWGRHTEAFF.

The V call is TRBV10-3, the J call TRBJ1-1, with D uncertain. Trimming shortened V by 0 bases and J by 1 base, and 9 bases separated the two germline ends. Germline V gene lookup returns CDR1 ENHRY and CDR2 SYGVKD. This CDR3 region has 15 residues. The CDR3 sequence: CAISESAVRNTEAFF. The DNA for the CDR3 is TGTGCCATCAGTGAGTCCGCGGTTAGGAACACTGAAGCTTTCTTT.

This clonotype was detected a few times. V and J are TRBV28 and TRBJ1-5; a weak D match, TRBD1 (5 bases). Trimming cost V 8 bases and J 0 bases, with 8 bases left between them. CDR1 and CDR2 from the germline V gene are MDHEN and SYDVKM. CDR3 length equals 13 residues. DNA for the CDR3: TGTGCCAGCCAGGGTTATAGCAATCAGCCCCAGCATTTT. Amino acid sequence: CASQGYSNQPQHF.

This clonotype was counted between two and nine times. This rearrangement joins TRBV4-3 to TRBJ1-1; D ambiguous. The V and J ends lost 0 bases and 4 bases respectively, with 9 bases between them. This CDR3 comprises 14 residues. Germline loops: CDR1 LGHNA, CDR2 YSLEER. The CDR3 DNA reads as TGCGCCAGCAGCCAAGATTGGCGAGGCACTGAAGCTTTCTTT. Translation: CASSQDWRGTEAFF.

A few counts support this clonotype. J is TRBJ2-2 and V is TRBV9, with a weak D call TRBD2 (6 bases). Germline lookup yields CDR1 SGDLS and CDR2 YYNGEE. Between the trimmed V and J ends, which lost 5 bases and 1 base, there was a span of 27 bases. This CDR3 comprises 20 residues. CDR3 loop: CASSQGRRGGRAMNTGELFF. In nucleotides, the CDR3 is TGTGCCAGCAGTCAAGGGAGGCGAGGAGGTCGGGCGATGAACACCGGGGAGCTGTTTTTT.

The sample holds many counts of this clonotype. The V and J genes are TRBV5-1 and TRBJ2-7; D is undetermined. Germline V gene data show CDR1 as SGHRS and CDR2 as YFSETQ. This CDR3 spans 13 amino acids. Trimming took off 4 bases at V and 3 bases at J, with 11 bases between the two ends. CDR3 in DNA: TGCGCCAGCAGCCGTAGTGGAGTCTACGAGCAGTACTTC. Its protein product is CASSRSGVYEQYF.